These T cell receptor beta chains were read from a single sample in a study of cytotoxic CD8 clonotypes in ibrutinib-treated CLL. Profiling relied on immunoSEQ multiplex PCR, and the TCRdb table lists in-frame clones only, not all of them. Among 68,000 or so clones listed, under 70% were seen once. Sequencing used PBMCs, obtained after 12 months of ibrutinib treatment. The receptors here all came from a human donor with chronic lymphocytic leukemia. The CDR3 runs from the conserved cysteine through the conserved F or W. Fields, in order: D gene, V gene, J gene, CDR3 protein. A D gene is named only where the DNA matches it firmly.

d_call: -
v_call: TRBV28
j_call: TRBJ1-6
cdr3_aa: CASSLLRGYSPLHF

d_call: -
v_call: TRBV5-5
j_call: TRBJ2-2
cdr3_aa: CASWAGTRVTGELFF

d_call: -
v_call: TRBV30
j_call: TRBJ2-3
cdr3_aa: CAWSDSPTDTQYF

d_call: -
v_call: TRBV27
j_call: TRBJ1-2
cdr3_aa: CARRRHRYLYGYTF

d_call: -
v_call: TRBV7-2
j_call: TRBJ1-2
cdr3_aa: CASSLDSSTNYGYTF

d_call: TRBD2
v_call: TRBV7-3
j_call: TRBJ2-1
cdr3_aa: CASSLSGGMYNEQFF

d_call: TRBD1
v_call: TRBV7-8
j_call: TRBJ1-2
cdr3_aa: CASSLKGTGMMDGYTF

d_call: -
v_call: TRBV19
j_call: TRBJ1-5
cdr3_aa: CASSSRAVGSGQPQHF

d_call: -
v_call: TRBV6-6
j_call: TRBJ1-6
cdr3_aa: CASSYSGGPSGTLHF

d_call: -
v_call: TRBV7-2
j_call: TRBJ1-2
cdr3_aa: CASSLERGQGYTF

d_call: -
v_call: TRBV9
j_call: TRBJ1-6
cdr3_aa: CASSVDNSPLHF

d_call: -
v_call: TRBV2
j_call: TRBJ1-4
cdr3_aa: CASSGGWGANEKLFF

d_call: -
v_call: TRBV29-1
j_call: TRBJ1-3
cdr3_aa: CSAYSGNTIYF

d_call: TRBD2
v_call: TRBV7-3
j_call: TRBJ2-5
cdr3_aa: CASSSGLAGEGETQYF

d_call: TRBD2
v_call: TRBV5-4
j_call: TRBJ2-1
cdr3_aa: CASSSAGGRIGEQFF

d_call: -
v_call: TRBV7-9
j_call: TRBJ2-7
cdr3_aa: CASSFVGFHEQYF

d_call: TRBD2
v_call: TRBV11-2
j_call: TRBJ2-5
cdr3_aa: CASSLVGIASGGWETQYF

d_call: -
v_call: TRBV6-4
j_call: TRBJ1-2
cdr3_aa: CASSDGGANYGYTF

d_call: TRBD1
v_call: TRBV15
j_call: TRBJ1-4
cdr3_aa: CATSRAQGALYEKLFF

d_call: -
v_call: TRBV4-3
j_call: TRBJ1-1
cdr3_aa: CASSQSLGGTEAFF

d_call: -
v_call: TRBV18
j_call: TRBJ1-5
cdr3_aa: CASSPKDSNQPQHF

d_call: -
v_call: TRBV14
j_call: TRBJ1-6
cdr3_aa: CASSQYTGTIYNSPLHF

d_call: -
v_call: TRBV7-2
j_call: TRBJ1-2
cdr3_aa: CASSFFQGYGYTF

d_call: -
v_call: TRBV6-1
j_call: TRBJ2-7
cdr3_aa: CASGHQLSYEQYF

d_call: TRBD2
v_call: TRBV5-1
j_call: TRBJ2-3
cdr3_aa: CASSPLKGGGAADTQYF

d_call: TRBD1
v_call: TRBV11-2
j_call: TRBJ2-3
cdr3_aa: CASSLGRGRGHITDTQYF

d_call: -
v_call: TRBV4-2
j_call: TRBJ1-4
cdr3_aa: CASSQVGEKLFF

d_call: TRBD1
v_call: TRBV9
j_call: TRBJ1-6
cdr3_aa: CASSVEGTGGSPLHF

d_call: -
v_call: TRBV13
j_call: TRBJ2-3
cdr3_aa: CASSLGGGPTDTQYF

d_call: -
v_call: TRBV5-1
j_call: TRBJ2-1
cdr3_aa: CASSLGNSFYYNEQFF

d_call: -
v_call: TRBV18
j_call: TRBJ2-5
cdr3_aa: CASSPGGETQYF

d_call: -
v_call: TRBV30
j_call: TRBJ1-1
cdr3_aa: CAWKRDLGNPEAFF

d_call: -
v_call: TRBV9
j_call: TRBJ1-2
cdr3_aa: CASSVEGRVPINYGYTF

d_call: -
v_call: TRBV5-1
j_call: TRBJ2-2
cdr3_aa: CASTGAPPNTGELFF

d_call: -
v_call: TRBV6-1
j_call: TRBJ2-3
cdr3_aa: CASSGLEGDTQYF

d_call: -
v_call: TRBV30
j_call: TRBJ1-3
cdr3_aa: CALDRRRQSTGNTIYF

d_call: -
v_call: TRBV5-4
j_call: TRBJ2-4
cdr3_aa: CASSPLGGIQYF

d_call: -
v_call: TRBV19
j_call: TRBJ1-2
cdr3_aa: CASSPRAGPSYGYTF

d_call: -
v_call: TRBV10-1
j_call: TRBJ1-4
cdr3_aa: CASSEAPGEATNEKLFF

d_call: TRBD1
v_call: TRBV13
j_call: TRBJ2-3
cdr3_aa: CASSGWTGGSDTQYF

d_call: -
v_call: TRBV15
j_call: TRBJ1-6
cdr3_aa: CATSSPLGRVSNSPLHF

d_call: TRBD1
v_call: TRBV5-1
j_call: TRBJ2-4
cdr3_aa: CASSRDSLKNIQYF

d_call: TRBD1
v_call: TRBV14
j_call: TRBJ1-2
cdr3_aa: CASSHFGQEYGYTF

d_call: TRBD1
v_call: TRBV7-8
j_call: TRBJ1-5
cdr3_aa: CASSLGDSGNQPQHF

d_call: -
v_call: TRBV5-4
j_call: TRBJ1-5
cdr3_aa: CASSWGGVDQPQHF

d_call: TRBD2
v_call: TRBV5-4
j_call: TRBJ2-7
cdr3_aa: CASSIGLAGGLYEQYF

d_call: -
v_call: TRBV13
j_call: TRBJ2-2
cdr3_aa: CASSLQGPGELFF

d_call: -
v_call: TRBV25-1
j_call: TRBJ2-2
cdr3_aa: CASTQGMNTGELFF